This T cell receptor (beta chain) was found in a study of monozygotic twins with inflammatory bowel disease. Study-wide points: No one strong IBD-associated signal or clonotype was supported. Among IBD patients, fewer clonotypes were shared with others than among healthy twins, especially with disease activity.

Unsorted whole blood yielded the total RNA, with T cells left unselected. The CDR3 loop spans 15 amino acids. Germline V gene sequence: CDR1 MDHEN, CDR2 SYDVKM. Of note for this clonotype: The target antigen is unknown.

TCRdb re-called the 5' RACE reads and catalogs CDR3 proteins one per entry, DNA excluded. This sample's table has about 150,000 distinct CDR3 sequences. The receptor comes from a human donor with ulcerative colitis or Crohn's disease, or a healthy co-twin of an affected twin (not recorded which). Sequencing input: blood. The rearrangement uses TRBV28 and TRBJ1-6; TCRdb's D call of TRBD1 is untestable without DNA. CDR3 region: CASSKTGTVNSPLHF.